The 14 T cell receptor beta chains below were found in one sample sequenced in a study of T cell responses to AZD1222 COVID-19 vaccine. Only in-frame clones appear in the TCRdb table, and some are missing; sequencing was by immunoSEQ multiplex PCR. This table has 150,000 to 200,000 clones, about nine tenths appearing once. The sequencing here drew on peripheral blood, taken on day 0 of AZD1222 vaccination. Receptors originate from an adult in good health.

V gene TRBV7-2 combines with J gene TRBJ2-3; a possible D gene is TRBD2 (5 bases). Trimming stripped 5 bases from V and 2 bases from J, with 11 bases between. Germline CDR1 is SGHTA and CDR2 is FQGNSA. The CDR3 is made up of 14 amino acids. As DNA, the CDR3 is TGTGCCAGCAGCCGGACTCGTTACACAGATACGCAGTATTTT. Its protein product is CASSRTRYTDTQYF.

V and J are TRBV3-1 (or the pseudogene TRBV3-2) and TRBJ1-5; no clear D gene. The V end lost 1 base, the J end lost 2 bases, and 9 bases lay between the germline ends. The length of the CDR3 is 15 residues. Germline V lookup: CDR1 LGHDT, CDR2 YNNKEL (reference sequence). CDR3 bases: TGTGCCAGCAGCCAAGGGTGGAGGGGCAATCAGCCCCAGCATTTT. The encoded protein is CASSQGWRGNQPQHF.

The chain links TRBV6-5 to TRBJ1-2; D unclear. Per germline, CDR1 MNHEY and CDR2 SVGAGI. There are 13 residues in the CDR3. Trimming took 0 bases from V and 7 from J, leaving 9 bases between them. The CDR3 reads CASSYSRGFGYTF. In DNA form, the CDR3 reads TGTGCCAGCAGTTACTCTCGGGGATTTGGCTACACCTTC.

The chain carries TRBV4-2 and TRBJ1-2; D may be TRBD1 (5 bases). The germline CDR1 and CDR2 sequences are LGHNA and YNFKEQ. This CDR3 is 14 amino acids long. V was clipped by 0 bases and J by 4 bases, with 9 bases between them. CDR3 loop: CASSQERGAYGYTF. CDR3 nucleotides: TGTGCCAGCAGCCAAGAGAGGGGCGCCTATGGCTACACCTTC.

The V gene is TRBV5-6, the J gene TRBJ2-3; 7 bases align to TRBD2. Trimming took 7 bases from V and 1 from J; bases not matched to a gene: 3. Germline CDR1 and CDR2: SGHDT and YYEEEE. The CDR3 runs to 13 residues. CDR3 residues: CASGLAGTDTQYF. In DNA form, the CDR3 reads TGTGCCAGCGGGCTAGCGGGCACAGATACGCAGTATTTT.

The rearrangement uses TRBV6-5 and TRBJ1-1, with a possible D match to TRBD1 (6 bases). Germline V gene lookup returns CDR1 MNHEY and CDR2 SVGAGI. V was cut by 6 bases and J by 1 base, with 15 bases left in between. The CDR3 loop spans 15 amino acids. The CDR3 DNA sequence: TGTGCCAGCAGAGGGAGGGGGACCCGGAACACTGAAGCTTTCTTT. It is translated as CASRGRGTRNTEAFF.

The chain links TRBV5-6 to TRBJ2-7, with D tentatively TRBD1 (5 bases). V was shortened by 2 bases and J by 0 bases, with 9 bases between the two germline ends. CDR1 and CDR2 (germline): SGHDT, YYEEEE. CDR3 length: 14 amino acids. The CDR3 loop is CASSFPTDSYEQYF. In DNA form, the CDR3 reads TGTGCCAGCAGCTTCCCGACAGACTCCTACGAGCAGTACTTC.

The chain uses TRBV7-3 and TRBJ1-6; D remains unclear. The length of the CDR3 is 14 residues. V gave up 3 bases and J gave up 10 bases, with 13 bases separating them. Germline V gene data show CDR1 as SGHTA and CDR2 as FQGTGA. This chain's CDR3 is CASSLEVGRSPLHF. Written as DNA, the CDR3 is TGTGCCAGCAGCTTGGAGGTCGGTAGGTCACCCCTCCACTTT.

The CDR3 region is CATSNRELNTEAFF. The CDR3 nucleotides are TGTGCCACCAGCAATCGGGAATTGAACACTGAAGCTTTCTTT. This rearrangement joins TRBV15 to TRBJ1-1; D is undetermined. Trimming cost V 4 bases and J 0 bases, with 9 bases left between them. The length of the CDR3 is 14 residues. Germline V CDR1 and CDR2: LNHNV, YYDKDF (reference sequence).

This chain links TRBV9 with TRBJ1-3, with TRBD1 as a possible D gene (5 bases). The ends were cut back, 0 bases at V and 8 bases at J, with 12 bases in the middle. The V gene's germline CDR1 is SGDLS and CDR2 YYNGEE. CDR3 length: 14 amino acids. Here the CDR3 DNA reads TGTGCCAGCAGCGTAGCGGGGATGGGGGACACCATATATTTT. The encoded protein is CASSVAGMGDTIYF.

The chain carries TRBV27 and TRBJ1-2; 8 bases match TRBD1. J was trimmed by 0 bases and V by 5 bases; bases with no gene match: 8. Germline lookup yields CDR1 MNHEY and CDR2 SMNVEV (reference sequence). The CDR3 has 16 amino acids. The CDR3 here is CASSPDRGNPNYGYTF. The CDR3 bases are TGTGCCAGCAGTCCCGACAGGGGAAACCCTAACTATGGCTACACCTTC.

This chain connects TRBV5-4 to TRBJ2-2, with 12 positions matching TRBD2. V was pared by 0 bases and J by 7 bases, with 7 bases of the junction left unmatched. The CDR3 has 17 residues. Germline V CDR1 and CDR2: SGHNT, YYREEE (reference sequence). The CDR3 loop reads CASSLGLAGAPGGELFF. The CDR3, as DNA: TGTGCCAGCAGCTTGGGACTAGCGGGAGCCCCGGGCGGGGAGCTGTTTTTT.

V and J are TRBV9 and TRBJ1-2; TRBD1 aligns across 7 bases. CDR1 and CDR2 (germline): SGDLS, YYNGEE. The CDR3 has 12 amino acids. With 4 bases clipped from V and 8 bases from J, the junction kept 5 bases outside the gene matches. The CDR3 DNA sequence: TGTGCCAGCAGCTCCGACAGGGACGGCTACACCTTC. Its translation: CASSSDRDGYTF.

This rearrangement joins TRBV6-1 to TRBJ1-5; D remains unclear. The V gene lost 1 base and the J gene lost 3 bases, with 16 bases spanning the gap. The germline gives CDR1 MNHNS, CDR2 SASEGT. The CDR3 has 17 amino acids. In nucleotides, the CDR3 is TGTGCCAGCAGTGAAGAAGTAGTGAGGGTCTCCAATCAGCCCCAGCATTTT. It yields the protein CASSEEVVRVSNQPQHF.